Below are 12 T cell receptor beta chains sequenced from a single sample in a study of Ad26.COV2.S vaccination and SARS-CoV-2 variants. Treatment here: about 20 received Ad26.COV2.S at low or high dose, single or two shots; a few received placebo; per-sample allocation not given. Following the first vaccine or placebo injection, samples were taken on day 63. Some clones are missing from TCRdb's copy, which holds only in-frame ones; the method was immunoSEQ multiplex PCR. This repertoire shows around 400,000 clones, about 91% found once; its top ten account for 1.5% to 2%. The sample here was peripheral blood, taken in a trial of Ad26.COV2.S vaccine versus placebo. Receptor source: a person aged 18-60 years who received the Ad26.COV2.S COVID-19 vaccine or a placebo.

The chain combines TRBV28 with TRBJ2-1; 8 bases line up with TRBD2. V shed 10 bases and J 3 bases; nucleotides not matched to a gene: 11. The germline V gene encodes CDR1 MDHEN and CDR2 SYDVKM. The CDR3 sequence is 15 residues long. The CDR3 nucleotides are TGTGCCACCAGCCAAGAGCGGGAGCTCTACAATGAGCAGTTCTTC. The encoded protein is CATSQERELYNEQFF.

The chain has TRBV29-1 and TRBJ1-5, with a weak D call TRBD1 (5 bases). The CDR3 is 14 amino acids. Germline V gene lookup returns CDR1 SQVTM and CDR2 ANQGSEA. With 4 bases removed from V and 3 bases from J, the gap between germline ends came to 13 bases. The CDR3 bases are TGCAGCGTTGTGGAGACAGATTACAATCAGCCCCAGCATTTT. Residues: CSVVETDYNQPQHF. The whole variable domain, filled in from reference TRBV29-1 and TRBJ1-5, reads SAVISQKPSRDICQRGTSLTIQCQVDSQVTMMFWYRQQPGQSLTLIATANQGSEATYESGFVIDKFPISRPNLTFSTLTVSNMSPEDSSIYLCSVVETDYNQPQHFGDGTRLSIL.

The CDR3: CASSLSRETNYGYTF. The CDR3 DNA is TGTGCCAGCAGCTTAAGCAGGGAGACTAACTATGGCTACACCTTC. The chain has TRBV5-5 and TRBJ1-2; D is possibly TRBD1 (5 bases). V lost 2 bases and J lost 0, with 11 bases in between. In germline, CDR1 is SGHKS, CDR2 YYEKEE (reference sequence). The CDR3 is 15 amino acids.

CDR3 loop: CASSLEAAQPQHF. CDR3 sequence (DNA): TGTGCCAGCAGCTTGGAGGCGGCTCAGCCCCAGCATTTT. This chain uses TRBV5-6 with TRBJ1-5; D is uncertain. In germline, CDR1 is SGHDT, CDR2 YYEEEE. The CDR3 covers 13 residues. Trimming took 0 bases from V and 6 from J, leaving 7 bases between them.

The chain uses TRBV27 and TRBJ2-7, with 12 bases matching TRBD2. This CDR3 is built from 14 residues. Germline V lookup: CDR1 MNHEY, CDR2 SMNVEV (reference sequence). V was clipped by 6 bases and J by 7 bases; unmatched bases: 7. CDR3 in amino acids: CASRSSGRAGEQYF. The CDR3 nucleotides are TGTGCCAGCAGATCTAGCGGGAGGGCCGGGGAGCAGTACTTC.

This clone was recorded only once. This chain joins TRBV10-3 and TRBJ2-5; a possible D gene is TRBD1 (6 bases). V lost 4 bases and J lost 2, with 8 bases in between. The CDR3 length is 13 residues. The germline CDR1 and CDR2 sequences are ENHRY and SYGVKD. The DNA of the CDR3 is TGTGCCATCAGTGGGACAGAACAAGAGACCCAGTACTTC. It translates to CAISGTEQETQYF.

This sequence joins TRBV18 and TRBJ2-7; D is ambiguous. This CDR3 comprises 12 residues. V shed 3 bases and J shed 4 bases, with 7 bases lying between them. The germline CDR1 and CDR2 sequences are KGHSH and LQKENI. The CDR3 sequence is CASSPEGYEQYF. CDR3 bases: TGTGCCAGCTCACCTGAAGGGTACGAGCAGTACTTC.

The V and J genes are TRBV28 and TRBJ1-1, with 10 nucleotides matching TRBD1. Germline lookup yields CDR1 MDHEN and CDR2 SYDVKM. The trim removed 6 bases at V and 2 bases at J, leaving 6 bases unmatched. There are 15 residues in the CDR3. In nucleotides, the CDR3 is TGTGCCAGCAGACCCGGGACAGGGGCTAACACTGAAGCTTTCTTT. It yields the protein CASRPGTGANTEAFF.

This clone appeared once. The rearrangement uses TRBV28 and TRBJ1-4, with TRBD1 matching over 8 bases. The CDR3 spans 15 residues. Trimming cost V 2 bases and J 7 bases; bases outside gene matches: 6. Germline-derived CDR1 and CDR2 are MDHEN and SYDVKM. The DNA of the CDR3 is TGTGCCAGCAGTTTACCAGGGGGCGGGAGTGAAAAACTGTTTTTT. Translated, it gives CASSLPGGGSEKLFF.

CDR3 amino acids: CASSSTGGNSPLHF. In DNA, the CDR3 is TGTGCCAGCAGTTCGACAGGGGGAAATTCACCCCTCCACTTT. J is TRBJ1-6 and V is TRBV28, with TRBD1 matching over 9 bases. V shed 4 bases and J 7 bases; nucleotides not matched to a gene: 2. Per the germline V gene, CDR1 is MDHEN and CDR2 is SYDVKM. CDR3 size: 14 residues.

The V call is TRBV18, the J call TRBJ1-6; 11 bases line up with TRBD1. The V and J ends lost 2 bases and 10 bases, in that order; junction bases with no gene match: 7. The CDR3 has 16 residues. Germline CDR1 reads KGHSH; CDR2 reads LQKENI. CDR3 DNA: TGTGCCAGCTCACCAGAGAAGGACAGGGGGCGATCACCCCTCCACTTT. It is translated as CASSPEKDRGRSPLHF.

This clone was seen only a few times. The CDR3 DNA follows: TGTGCCAGCAGCTTTACGCAGGGTAACTACGAGCAGTACTTC. This translates into CASSFTQGNYEQYF. The chain has TRBV7-9 and TRBJ2-7; D might be TRBD1 (5 bases). CDR3 size: 14 residues. Germline V gives CDR1 SEHNR, CDR2 FQNEAQ (reference sequence). The germline V and J ends were trimmed by 3 bases and 3 bases, with 12 bases remaining between them.